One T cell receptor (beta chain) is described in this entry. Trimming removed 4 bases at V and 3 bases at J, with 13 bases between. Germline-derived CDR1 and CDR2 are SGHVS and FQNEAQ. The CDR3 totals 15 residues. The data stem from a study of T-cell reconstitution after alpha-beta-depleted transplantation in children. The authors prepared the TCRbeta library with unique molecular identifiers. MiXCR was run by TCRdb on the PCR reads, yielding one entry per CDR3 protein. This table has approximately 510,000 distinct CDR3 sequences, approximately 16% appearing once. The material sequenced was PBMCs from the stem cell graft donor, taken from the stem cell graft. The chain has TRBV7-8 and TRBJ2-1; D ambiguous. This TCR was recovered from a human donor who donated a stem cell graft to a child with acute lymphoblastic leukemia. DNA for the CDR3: TGTGCCAGCAGCTGGGTGAGCTTAAACTACAATGAGCAGTTCTTC. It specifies CASSWVSLNYNEQFF.